This TCR beta chain came from a study of T cell clonality in common variable immunodeficiency. The repertoire was sequenced with immunoSEQ multiplex PCR; TCRdb's copy has only in-frame clones and lacks some. The sample includes roughly 34,000 clones, none of them occurring once. The study's findings and limits: Reportedly, TCR beta sequences from common variable immunodeficiency showed fewer deletions and N-nucleotide insertions. Fewer TCRbeta clones were shared among CVID subjects than controls. Repertoire-complication correlations in CVID were limited by patient heterogeneity.

This clone was observed a handful of times. What it recognizes is unknown. Sequenced material: peripheral blood mononuclear cells. The TCR sequence derives from a human donor with common variable immunodeficiency.

The CDR3 DNA, read in part, is TGTGCCAGTAGTACAGGGGGCGAACCACCC. It is translated as CASSTGGEPP. The whole CDR3 sequence reads CASSTGGEPPLHF. The chain combines TRBV19 with TRBJ1-6, with 8 bases identical to TRBD1. Sequencing ends 3 residues short of the CDR3 end; the germline J gene provides the rest. The CDR3 length is 13 residues. The V and J ends lost 4 bases and 11 bases, in that order; junction bases with no gene match: 4. Germline V gives CDR1 LNHDA, CDR2 SQIVND (reference sequence).